These T cell receptor beta chains were read from a single sample in a study of read filtering for tumor transcriptome and immune sequencing. Using its own MiXCR run on the reads, TCRdb lists one record per CDR3 protein. This sample has approximately 45,000 distinct CDR3 sequences; about a fifth occur once, and the top ten carry approximately 38%. The sample taken for sequencing was a population of CD138-negative cells sorted from bone marrow. These receptors all come from a donor aged 40 or over with multiple myeloma. CDR3s include the opening cysteine and the closing phenylalanine or tryptophan. The order of the fields is D gene, V gene, CDR3 protein. A D gene is named only where the DNA matches it firmly.

>-|TRBV28
CASSDGQSYNEQFF
>TRBD1|TRBV5-4
CASGQANTGELFF
>-|TRBV4-2
CASSQVAHGGAEQYF
>-|TRBV6-1
CASSGGAGEQFF
>-|TRBV20-1
CSARAGASTGELFF
>TRBD1|TRBV29-1
CSVETGRSDTQYF
>TRBD1|TRBV27
CATLDRQGNTDTQYF
>TRBD2|TRBV5-1
CASSLVLAGDEDTQYF
>-|TRBV20-1
CSARDRLENIQYF
>-|TRBV6-2/TRBV6-3
CASSYGQGITEAFF
>-|TRBV7-3
CASSSQGRDAQETQYF
>-|TRBV7-9
CASSLGASNTGELFF
>-|TRBV7-2
CASSLGDTTDTQYF
>-|TRBV5-1
CASSLVTSLNPEAFF
>-|TRBV20-1
CSAREARTGGQFF
>TRBD2|TRBV20-1
CSARGGTSGTYNEQFF
>-|TRBV7-7
CASSPLGATGELFF
>-|TRBV20-1
CSAGGPSTDTQYF
>-|TRBV20-1
CSAREGRGYNEQFF
>TRBD2|TRBV7-2
CASSTLAATYNEQFF
>-|TRBV12-3/TRBV12-4
CASSSRGAQHF
>TRBD1|TRBV4-1
CASSHGQGTEPQHF
>-|TRBV4-2
CASSQDVAGRVADTQYF
>TRBD2|TRBV4-3
CASSQEGLAEEQYF
>-|TRBV20-1
CSARDPGLKETQYF
>TRBD1|TRBV6-5
CASSSTGTQPQHF
>TRBD2|TRBV2
CATPPGLAGGNQETQYF
>TRBD2|TRBV27
CASSSRGGRALDNEQFF
>-|TRBV28
CASRSQLSPSKNTEAFF
>-|TRBV3-1
CASSFQQGSGYEQYF
>-|TRBV19
CASSWGLNNNEQIF
>TRBD1|TRBV15
CAPNRDRAAMNTEAFF
>TRBD2|TRBV7-9
CASSLTGLAGAYEQYF
>-|TRBV6-6
CASRRANNEQFF
>-|TRBV20-1
CSARDYQYTGELFF
>TRBD2|TRBV6-2/TRBV6-3
CASNTPPVVTPGLAREQFF